The present TCR beta chain was sequenced within a study of blood T cells in healthy people across ages. This clonotype was counted once. Antigen unknown. Every sample had a minimum of 6 million PBMCs isolated. CDR1 SGHRS and CDR2 YFSETQ come from the germline V gene. This CDR3 comprises 15 residues. Trimming cost V 0 bases and J 8 bases, with 17 bases left between them. General study results and limits: With naive T cell percentage, TCR beta diversity showed a strong correlation. Getting older went along with TCR beta diversity per million T cells dropping roughly linearly.

Combining a sample-barcoded 5' primer with a J-beta primer mix, a second PCR ran for roughly 6 to 12 cycles. Sequencing yielded, for each sample, at least 2.5 million paired-end reads carrying CDR3. Using its own MiXCR run on the 5' RACE reads, TCRdb lists one record per CDR3 protein. Here the sample spans about 640,000 distinct CDR3 sequences, under 65% being singletons. The sequence was obtained from a man aged 60 to 75 in good health. The V gene is TRBV5-1, the J gene TRBJ1-2, with unresolved D. Sequences were obtained from blood. CDR3 DNA sequence: TGCGCCAGCAGCTTGGGGACCGCCCTCGCTTGGGGCTACACCTTC. It specifies CASSLGTALAWGYTF. The full variable domain, with the rest looked up from reference TRBV5-1 and TRBJ1-2, is KAGVTQTPRYLIKTRGQQVTLSCSPISGHRSVSWYQQTPGQGLQFLFEYFSETQRNKGNFPGRFSGRQFSNSRSEMNVSTLELGDSALYLCASSLGTALAWGYTFGSGTRLTVV.